The text below deals with one TCR beta chain. Its antigen is unknown. This table comes from immunoSEQ multiplex PCR, and its TCRdb copy is limited to in-frame clones, with some not included. This sample carries approximately 9,300 clones, around 80% of them seen once, and the ten largest clones take approximately 4%. The data were obtained in a study of hypomethylating agent response in myelodysplastic syndrome. On the study more broadly: About six patients responded with complete response or hematologic improvement; five did not.

Study-wide results and caveats: Across all patients and within response groups, hypomethylating treatment left richness, diversity and clonality without significant change.

Germline V gives CDR1 SGHRS, CDR2 YFSETQ. CDR3 size: 16 residues. Trimming removed 7 bases from V and 1 base from J; junction bases left unmatched: 13. Sequenced material: bone marrow, taken before or after starting hypomethylating agent treatment for myelodysplastic syndrome (not recorded which). The chain employs TRBV5-1 and TRBJ2-7, with 8 bases aligning to TRBD2. The source is a human donor with myelodysplastic syndrome. The CDR3 nucleotides read TGCGCCAGCCACCTCCCCCCGGGGGGGTGGTCCTACGAGCAGTACTTC. Protein sequence: CASHLPPGGWSYEQYF. The full variable domain, completed using reference TRBV5-1 and TRBJ2-7, is KAGVTQTPRYLIKTRGQQVTLSCSPISGHRSVSWYQQTPGQGLQFLFEYFSETQRNKGNFPGRFSGRQFSNSRSEMNVSTLELGDSALYLCASHLPPGGWSYEQYFGPGTRLTVT.